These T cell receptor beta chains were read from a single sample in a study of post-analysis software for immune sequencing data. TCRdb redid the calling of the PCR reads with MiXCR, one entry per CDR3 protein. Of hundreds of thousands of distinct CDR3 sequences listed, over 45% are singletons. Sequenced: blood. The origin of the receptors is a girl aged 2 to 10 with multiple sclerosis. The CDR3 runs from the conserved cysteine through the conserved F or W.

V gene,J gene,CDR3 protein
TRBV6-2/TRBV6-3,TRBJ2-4,CASSYGGLGNIQYF
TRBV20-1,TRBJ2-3,CSARASSSGTDTQYF
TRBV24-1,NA,CATSDPTEVPYETQYF
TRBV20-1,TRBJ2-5,CSARSPGTSGAQETQYF
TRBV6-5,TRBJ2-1,CASRGEDNEQFF
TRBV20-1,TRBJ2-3,CSAVTDETDTQYF
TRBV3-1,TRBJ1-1,CASSQVEGGTEAFF
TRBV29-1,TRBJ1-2,CSVEGGRASYGYTF
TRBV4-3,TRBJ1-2,CASSPVGESMWTGYTF
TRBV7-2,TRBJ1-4,CASSLAVRGADEKLFF
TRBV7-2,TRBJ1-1,CAGRGLGYTEAFF
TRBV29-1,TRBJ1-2,CSVQWDGYTF
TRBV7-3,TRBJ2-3,CASSSQGSSTDTQYF
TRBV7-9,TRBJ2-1,CASSSDRGGYNEQFF
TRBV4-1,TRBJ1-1,CASSIQHDTEAFF
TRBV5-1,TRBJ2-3,CASSLAAGTDTQYF
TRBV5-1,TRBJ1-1,CASSGWSGTNTEAFF
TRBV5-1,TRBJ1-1,CASSRQTGTGEAFF
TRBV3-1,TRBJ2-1,CASSLGGASYNEQFF
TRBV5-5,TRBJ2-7,CASSSGGRASYEQYF
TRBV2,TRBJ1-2,CASETRGLFGYTF
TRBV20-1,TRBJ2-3,CSASGIQRGALRTDTQYF
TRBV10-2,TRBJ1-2,CASSETGVNYGYTF